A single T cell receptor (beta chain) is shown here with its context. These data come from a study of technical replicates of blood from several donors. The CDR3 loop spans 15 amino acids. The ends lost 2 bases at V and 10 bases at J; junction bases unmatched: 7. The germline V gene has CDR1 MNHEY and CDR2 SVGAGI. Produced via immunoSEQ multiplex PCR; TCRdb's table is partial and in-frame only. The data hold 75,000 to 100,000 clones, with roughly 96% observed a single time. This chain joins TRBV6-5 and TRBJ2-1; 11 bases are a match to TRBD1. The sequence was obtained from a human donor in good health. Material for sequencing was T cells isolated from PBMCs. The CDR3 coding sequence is TGTGCCAGCAGTTACCGGGACAGGGGGTCCGGCGAGCAGTTCTTC. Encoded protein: CASSYRDRGSGEQFF.